This is a list of T cell receptor beta chains from one sample in a study of blood T cell repertoires in COVID-19. Clones were read by immunoSEQ multiplex PCR, and TCRdb kept only the in-frame ones, dropping some. The table lists around 180,000 clones, 84% of them singletons. The sequenced sample was peripheral blood. These receptors all stem from a human donor in a cohort sampled during active COVID-19. CDR3s include the opening cysteine and the closing phenylalanine or tryptophan. The D gene is left open where the match is weak. Clone size, where shown, is once, few, many, or a class for clones that have expanded.

V	J	D	size	CDR3	DNA
TRBV6-5	TRBJ2-1	TRBD2	-	CASRSTSGVHNEQFF	TGTGCCAGCCGCAGCACTAGCGGGGTTCACAATGAGCAGTTCTTC
TRBV19	TRBJ2-7	-	few	CASSMIQGHEQYF	TGTGCCAGTAGTATGATACAGGGCCACGAGCAGTACTTC
TRBV30	TRBJ1-2	-	-	CAWSRGQTYGYTF	TGTGCCTGGAGTAGAGGACAGACCTATGGCTACACCTTC
TRBV5-1	TRBJ1-4	TRBD1	-	CASSRQGDEKLFF	TGCGCCAGCAGCAGACAGGGGGATGAAAAACTGTTTTTT
TRBV7-2	TRBJ2-7	-	-	CASSLEAMSYEQYF	TGTGCCAGCAGCTTAGAAGCAATGTCCTACGAGCAGTACTTC
TRBV11-2	TRBJ1-1	-	once	CASSSIQGSNTEAFF	TGTGCCAGCAGCTCCATACAGGGTTCGAACACTGAAGCTTTCTTT
TRBV7-9	TRBJ1-3	-	-	CASSLDRTAGNTIYF	TGTGCCAGCAGCTTAGACCGGACAGCTGGAAACACCATATATTTT
TRBV2	TRBJ2-1	-	few	CASKVGRIDNEQFF	TGTGCCAGCAAGGTAGGGAGAATTGACAATGAGCAGTTCTTC
TRBV7-3	TRBJ2-1	-	-	CASSRGADYNEQFF	TGTGCCAGCAGCCGGGGGGCCGACTACAATGAGCAGTTCTTC
TRBV27	TRBJ1-5	TRBD1	few	CASSLRPGGDQPQHF	TGTGCCAGCAGTCTACGTCCAGGGGGTGATCAGCCCCAGCATTTT
TRBV3-1/TRBV3-2	TRBJ1-2	-	-	CASSPIQDYGYTF	TGTGCCAGCAGCCCCATTCAGGATTATGGCTACACCTTC
TRBV3-1/TRBV3-2	TRBJ2-3	-	-	CASSHGLGAGDFSTDTQYF	TGTGCCAGCAGCCACGGACTGGGGGCGGGGGATTTTAGCACAGATACGCAGTATTTT
TRBV6-1	TRBJ1-2	-	-	CASSERGAYGYTF	TGTGCCAGCAGTGAAAGGGGCGCCTATGGCTACACCTTC
TRBV2	TRBJ1-4	TRBD1	few	CASSRDRGALGEKLFF	TGTGCCAGCAGTCGGGACAGGGGGGCCCTAGGGGAAAAACTGTTTTTT
TRBV6-2/TRBV6-3	TRBJ1-5	-	once	CASSGGYNQPQHF	TGTGCCAGCAGTGGAGGTTACAATCAGCCCCAGCATTTT
TRBV10-3	TRBJ1-2	TRBD1	-	CAISEGQGAGYTF	TGTGCCATCAGTGAGGGACAGGGAGCTGGCTACACCTTC
TRBV19	TRBJ1-5	-	-	CASGEGEGNQPQHF	TGTGCCAGTGGGGAGGGGGAAGGCAATCAGCCCCAGCATTTT
TRBV9	TRBJ1-6	-	once	CASSPDGGYYNSPLHF	TGTGCCAGCAGCCCAGACGGAGGGTACTATAATTCACCCCTCCACTTT
TRBV3-1/TRBV3-2	TRBJ2-2	-	-	CASSQGLETGYTGELFF	TGTGCCAGCAGCCAGGGACTCGAGACGGGGTACACCGGGGAGCTGTTTTTT
TRBV12-3/TRBV12-4	TRBJ1-2	-	-	CASRPGQYYGYTF	TGTGCCAGCAGGCCCGGACAGTACTATGGCTACACCTTC
TRBV28	TRBJ1-1	-	-	CASSSPRRGARGDTEAFF	TGTGCCAGCAGTTCCCCCCGACGGGGGGCGAGGGGGGACACTGAAGCTTTCTTT
TRBV6-4	TRBJ1-1	-	once	CASSDSYEGAEAFF	TGTGCCAGCAGTGACTCCTACGAAGGAGCTGAAGCTTTCTTT
TRBV4-2	TRBJ2-1	TRBD2	-	CASSQGPAGTNSYNEQFF	TGTGCCAGCAGCCAAGGGCCAGCCGGGACTAACTCCTACAATGAGCAGTTCTTC
TRBV6-5	TRBJ1-5	-	-	CASRPTGDNQPQHF	TGTGCCAGCAGGCCGACAGGAGACAATCAGCCCCAGCATTTT
TRBV19	TRBJ2-7	TRBD2	once	CASSIRSGGLPYEQYF	TGTGCCAGTAGTATCCGGAGCGGGGGGCTTCCCTACGAGCAGTACTTC
TRBV5-6	TRBJ1-4	-	-	CASSFTGIEEKLFF	TGTGCCAGCAGCTTTACAGGGATTGAGGAAAAACTGTTTTTT
TRBV6-2/TRBV6-3	TRBJ1-2	-	-	CASSLGRARPYTF	TGTGCCAGCAGTTTGGGCAGAGCCAGGCCCTACACCTTC
TRBV14	TRBJ1-4	-	-	CASSLSTNEKLFF	TGTGCCAGCAGCCTCTCAACTAATGAAAAACTGTTTTTT
TRBV20-1	TRBJ1-2	-	once	CSASKSSKANYGYTF	TGCAGTGCTAGTAAGAGCTCCAAAGCTAACTATGGCTACACCTTC
TRBV12-3/TRBV12-4	TRBJ2-7	-	-	CASRVGRVVEQYF	TGTGCCAGCAGGGTCGGCAGGGTGGTCGAGCAGTACTTC
TRBV5-1	TRBJ2-1	-	-	CASRPLGVAYNEQFF	TGCGCCAGCAGACCCCTAGGGGTGGCCTACAATGAGCAGTTCTTC
TRBV7-9	TRBJ2-1	TRBD1	once	CASRPGQGSYNEQFF	TGTGCCAGCAGACCTGGACAGGGGTCCTACAATGAGCAGTTCTTC
TRBV5-3	TRBJ1-5	TRBD1	-	CARSTGTGVHQPQHF	TGTGCCAGAAGCACCGGGACAGGGGTACATCAGCCCCAGCATTTT
TRBV19	TRBJ2-7	-	-	CASSTGLSYEQYF	TGTGCCAGTTCCACAGGGCTCTCCTACGAGCAGTACTTC
TRBV27	TRBJ2-7	-	few	CASSPRLPGSEQYF	TGTGCCAGCAGTCCACGCCTCCCGGGAAGCGAGCAGTACTTC
TRBV10-3	TRBJ2-7	TRBD1	few	CATGQGAYEQYF	TGTGCCACCGGACAGGGGGCGTACGAGCAGTACTTC
TRBV6-6	TRBJ2-3	TRBD2	-	CASEAGAYTDTQYF	TGTGCCAGTGAAGCGGGGGCCTACACAGATACGCAGTATTTT
TRBV29-1	TRBJ2-7	-	-	CSVERGHEQYF	TGCAGCGTTGAGAGAGGCCACGAGCAGTACTTC
TRBV9	TRBJ1-5	-	-	CASSPTDSNQPQHF	TGTGCCAGCAGCCCGACAGATAGCAATCAGCCCCAGCATTTT
TRBV6-4	TRBJ2-1	-	-	CASSDHGGAYNEQFF	TGTGCCAGCAGTGACCATGGAGGGGCCTACAATGAGCAGTTCTTC
TRBV5-6	TRBJ2-7	-	-	CASSLFTANSYEQYF	TGTGCCAGCAGCTTGTTTACAGCCAACTCCTACGAGCAGTACTTC
TRBV27	TRBJ2-3	-	-	CASSPTGIGADTQYF	TGTGCCAGCAGTCCTACAGGGATTGGGGCAGATACGCAGTATTTT
TRBV18	TRBJ2-3	TRBD2	-	CASSASSGLADTQYF	TGTGCCAGCTCAGCATCTAGCGGACTAGCAGATACGCAGTATTTT
TRBV13	TRBJ1-1	TRBD1	-	CASSSSSGTGNTEAFF	TGTGCCAGCAGCTCCTCCTCCGGGACAGGGAACACTGAAGCTTTCTTT
TRBV2	TRBJ1-1	-	-	CASSDQGNTEAFF	TGTGCCAGCAGTGACCAGGGGAACACTGAAGCTTTCTTT
TRBV4-2	TRBJ2-3	TRBD2	-	CASSQGTSGGLGDTDTQYF	TGTGCCAGCAGCCAAGGGACTAGCGGGGGTTTAGGAGACACAGATACGCAGTATTTT
TRBV2	TRBJ2-1	TRBD2	-	CASSGPSGGPLSYNEQFF	TGTGCCAGCAGTGGCCCTAGCGGGGGGCCTCTCTCCTACAATGAGCAGTTCTTC
TRBV6-4	TRBJ2-3	TRBD2	-	CASSDSTSGGADTQYF	TGTGCCAGCAGTGACTCGACTAGCGGGGGGGCAGATACGCAGTATTTT
TRBV9	TRBJ1-5	-	-	CASSVDPGGQPQHF	TGTGCCAGCAGCGTTGACCCCGGGGGACAGCCCCAGCATTTT
TRBV5-4	TRBJ2-5	TRBD1	-	CASSTRQGLGETQYF	TGTGCCAGCAGCACCAGACAGGGTTTAGGAGAGACCCAGTACTTC
TRBV6-6	TRBJ2-7	TRBD2	once	CASRTSGLAGTYEQYF	TGTGCCAGCAGGACTTCGGGACTAGCGGGGACATACGAGCAGTACTTC
TRBV10-2	TRBJ2-1	-	-	CASSEQQGGQFF	TGCGCCAGCAGTGAGCAACAGGGTGGGCAGTTCTTC
TRBV19	TRBJ1-2	-	-	CASSSGGLPINYGYTF	TGTGCCAGCAGCTCGGGAGGCCTCCCTATTAACTATGGCTACACCTTC
TRBV5-5	TRBJ1-1	TRBD1	-	CASSSSPTGGTEAFF	TGTGCCAGCAGCTCATCCCCTACAGGGGGGACTGAAGCTTTCTTT
TRBV11-2	TRBJ1-2	-	-	CASSHMRTNYGYTF	TGTGCCAGCAGCCACATGAGGACTAACTATGGCTACACCTTC
TRBV24-1	TRBJ1-3	TRBD1	once	CATSDPLLKDREGNTIYF	TGTGCCACCAGTGACCCTCTATTAAAGGACAGGGAGGGAAACACCATATATTTT
TRBV3-1/TRBV3-2	TRBJ2-7	TRBD1	-	CASSPVRGHYEQYF	TGTGCCAGCAGCCCCGTCAGGGGGCATTACGAGCAGTACTTC
TRBV4-1	TRBJ1-5	-	-	CASSPVLREPQHF	TGCGCCAGCAGCCCAGTCCTTCGGGAGCCCCAGCATTTT
TRBV6-1	TRBJ1-6	TRBD1	-	CASSEPTLQGTGSPLHF	TGTGCCAGCAGTGAACCAACCCTACAGGGGACAGGTTCACCCCTCCACTTT